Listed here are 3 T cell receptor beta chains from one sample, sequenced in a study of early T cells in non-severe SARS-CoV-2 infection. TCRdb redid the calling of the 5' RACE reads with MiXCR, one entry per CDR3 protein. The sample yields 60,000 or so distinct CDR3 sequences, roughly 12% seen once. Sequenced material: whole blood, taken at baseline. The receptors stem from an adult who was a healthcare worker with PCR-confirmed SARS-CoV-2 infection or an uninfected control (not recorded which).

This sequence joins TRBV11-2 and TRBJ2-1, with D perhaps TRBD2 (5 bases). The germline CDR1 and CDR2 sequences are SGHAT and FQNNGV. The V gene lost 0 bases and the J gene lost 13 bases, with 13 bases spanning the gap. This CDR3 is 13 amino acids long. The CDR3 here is CASSLDLGREQFF. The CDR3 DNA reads TGTGCCAGCAGCTTAGATTTGGGGAGAGAACAGTTCTTC.

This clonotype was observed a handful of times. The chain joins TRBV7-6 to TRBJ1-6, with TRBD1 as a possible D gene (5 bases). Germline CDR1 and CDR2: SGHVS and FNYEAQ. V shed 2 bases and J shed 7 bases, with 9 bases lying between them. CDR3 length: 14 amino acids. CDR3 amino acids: CASSLRDGNSPLHF. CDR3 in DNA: TGTGCCAGCAGCTTACGGGACGGGAATTCACCCCTCCACTTT.

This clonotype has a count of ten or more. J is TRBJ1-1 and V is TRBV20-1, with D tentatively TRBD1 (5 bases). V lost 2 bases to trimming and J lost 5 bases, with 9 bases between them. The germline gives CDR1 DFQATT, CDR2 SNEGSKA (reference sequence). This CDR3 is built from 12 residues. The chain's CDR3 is CSARRGDTEAFF. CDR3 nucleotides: TGCAGTGCTAGACGGGGGGATACTGAAGCTTTCTTT.